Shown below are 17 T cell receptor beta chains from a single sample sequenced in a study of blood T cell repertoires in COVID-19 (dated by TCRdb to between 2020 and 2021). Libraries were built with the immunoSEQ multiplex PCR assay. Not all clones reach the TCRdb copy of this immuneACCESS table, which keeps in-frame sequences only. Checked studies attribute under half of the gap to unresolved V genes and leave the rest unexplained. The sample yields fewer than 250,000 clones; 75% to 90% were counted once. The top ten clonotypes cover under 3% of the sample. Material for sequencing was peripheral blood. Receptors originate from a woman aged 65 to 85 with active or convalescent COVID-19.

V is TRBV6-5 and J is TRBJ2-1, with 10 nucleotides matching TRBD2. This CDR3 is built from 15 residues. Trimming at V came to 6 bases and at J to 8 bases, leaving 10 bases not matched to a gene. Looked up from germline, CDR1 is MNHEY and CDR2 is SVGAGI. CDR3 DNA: TGTGCCAGCAGCTCCTGGGCTAGCGGGAGCTATGAGCAGTTCTTC. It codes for CASSSWASGSYEQFF.

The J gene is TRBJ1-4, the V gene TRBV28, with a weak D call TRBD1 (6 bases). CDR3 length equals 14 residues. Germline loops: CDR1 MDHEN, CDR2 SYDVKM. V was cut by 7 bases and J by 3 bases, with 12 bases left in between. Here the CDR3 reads CASTQGGANEKLFF. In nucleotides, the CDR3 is TGTGCCAGCACCCAAGGGGGGGCTAATGAAAAACTGTTTTTT.

The chain's CDR3 is CASSQLQRQPQHF. CDR3 sequence (DNA): TGTGCCAGCAGTCAACTTCAGCGGCAGCCCCAGCATTTT. The chain combines TRBV12-3 or TRBV12-4 with TRBJ1-5; D is unclear. V lost 5 bases and J lost 7, with 12 bases in between. This CDR3 is built from 13 residues.

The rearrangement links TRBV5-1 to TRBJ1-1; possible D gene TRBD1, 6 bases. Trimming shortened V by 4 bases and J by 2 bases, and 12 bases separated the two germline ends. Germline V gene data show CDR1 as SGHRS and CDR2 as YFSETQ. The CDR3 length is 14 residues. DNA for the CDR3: TGCGCCAGCAGCAAGGACAGCTCAAACACTGAAGCTTTCTTT. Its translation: CASSKDSSNTEAFF. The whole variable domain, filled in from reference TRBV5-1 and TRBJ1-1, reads KAGVTQTPRYLIKTRGQQVTLSCSPISGHRSVSWYQQTPGQGLQFLFEYFSETQRNKGNFPGRFSGRQFSNSRSEMNVSTLELGDSALYLCASSKDSSNTEAFFGQGTRLTVV.

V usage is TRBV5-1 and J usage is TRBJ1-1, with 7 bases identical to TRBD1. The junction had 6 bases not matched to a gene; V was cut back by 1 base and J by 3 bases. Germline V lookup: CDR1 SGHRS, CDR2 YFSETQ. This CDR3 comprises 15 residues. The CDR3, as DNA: TGCGCCAGCAGCTTGAAGGGGGCAAGGGACACTGAAGCTTTCTTT. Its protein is CASSLKGARDTEAFF.

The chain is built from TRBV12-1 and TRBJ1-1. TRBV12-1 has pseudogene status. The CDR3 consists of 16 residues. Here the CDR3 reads CASSFFRNEGNTEAFF. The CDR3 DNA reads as TGTGCCAGCAGCTTTTTCCGCAACGAGGGGAACACTGAAGCTTTCTTT.

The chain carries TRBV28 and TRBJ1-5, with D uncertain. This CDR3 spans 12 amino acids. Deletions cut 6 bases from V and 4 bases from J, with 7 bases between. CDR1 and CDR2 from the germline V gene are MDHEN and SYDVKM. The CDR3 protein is CASRTTNQPQHF. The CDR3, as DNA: TGTGCCAGCAGAACCACTAATCAGCCCCAGCATTTT.

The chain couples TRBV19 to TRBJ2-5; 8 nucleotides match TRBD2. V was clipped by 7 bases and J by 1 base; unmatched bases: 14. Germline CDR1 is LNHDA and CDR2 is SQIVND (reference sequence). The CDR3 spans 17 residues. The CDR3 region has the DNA TGTGCCAGTAAGGAAGGATCGGCGGGAGGCTTCCAAGAGACCCAGTACTTC. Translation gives CASKEGSAGGFQETQYF.

The CDR3 region has the DNA TGTGCCAGCAGCTTCGGGGGGTGGGACAGGGGGAGCACAGATACGCAGTATTTT. It translates to CASSFGGWDRGSTDTQYF. This chain connects TRBV7-2 to TRBJ2-3, with 11 nucleotides matching TRBD1. This CDR3 spans 18 amino acids. Germline assignment: CDR1 SGHTA and CDR2 FQGNSA. J gave up 0 bases and V 3 bases, and 8 bases lay outside the gene matches.

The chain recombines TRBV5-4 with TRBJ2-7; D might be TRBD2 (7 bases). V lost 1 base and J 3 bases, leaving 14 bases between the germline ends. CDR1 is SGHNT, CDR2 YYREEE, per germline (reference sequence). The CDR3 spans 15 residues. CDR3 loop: CASSLSPGGNYEQYF. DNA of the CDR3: TGTGCCAGCAGCTTGAGTCCGGGGGGCAACTACGAGCAGTACTTC.

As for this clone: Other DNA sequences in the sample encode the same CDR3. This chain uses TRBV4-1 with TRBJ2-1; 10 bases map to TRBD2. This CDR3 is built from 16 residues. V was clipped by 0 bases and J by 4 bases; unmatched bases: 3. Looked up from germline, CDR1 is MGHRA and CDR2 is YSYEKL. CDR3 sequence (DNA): TGCGCCAGCAGCCAAGACTGGACTAGCGGATACAATGAGCAGTTCTTC. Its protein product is CASSQDWTSGYNEQFF.

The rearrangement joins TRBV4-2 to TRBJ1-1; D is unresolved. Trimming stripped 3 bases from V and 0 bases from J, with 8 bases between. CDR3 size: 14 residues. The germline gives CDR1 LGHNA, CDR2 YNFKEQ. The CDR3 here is CASSQGQLNTEAFF. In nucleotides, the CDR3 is TGTGCCAGCAGCCAGGGCCAACTGAACACTGAAGCTTTCTTT.

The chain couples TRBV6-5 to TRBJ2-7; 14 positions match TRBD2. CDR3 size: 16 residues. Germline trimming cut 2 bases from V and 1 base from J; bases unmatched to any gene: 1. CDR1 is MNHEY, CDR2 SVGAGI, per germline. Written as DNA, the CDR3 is TGTGCCAGCAGTTACGGACTAGCGGGAGGTTCCTACGAGCAGTACTTC. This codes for CASSYGLAGGSYEQYF.

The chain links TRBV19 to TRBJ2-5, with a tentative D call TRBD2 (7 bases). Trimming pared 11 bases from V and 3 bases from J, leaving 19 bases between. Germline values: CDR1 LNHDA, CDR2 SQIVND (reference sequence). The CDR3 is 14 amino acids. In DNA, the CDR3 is TGTGCCCCCCGGGGGCGGGAGACTAAAGAGACCCAGTACTTC. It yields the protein CAPRGRETKETQYF.

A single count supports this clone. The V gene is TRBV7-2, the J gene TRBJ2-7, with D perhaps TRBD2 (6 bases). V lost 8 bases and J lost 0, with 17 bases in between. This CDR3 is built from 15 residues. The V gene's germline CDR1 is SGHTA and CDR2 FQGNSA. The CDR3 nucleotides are TGTGCCAGCGCCCTCTGGGACTTCAGCTCCTACGAGCAGTACTTC. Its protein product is CASALWDFSSYEQYF.

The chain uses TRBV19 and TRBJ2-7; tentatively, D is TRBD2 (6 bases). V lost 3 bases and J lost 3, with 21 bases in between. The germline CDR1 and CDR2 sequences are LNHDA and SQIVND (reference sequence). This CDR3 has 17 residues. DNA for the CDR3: TGTGCCAGTAGTATCACAGTAGGGGTCATCGGGGGCTACGAGCAGTACTTC. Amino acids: CASSITVGVIGGYEQYF.

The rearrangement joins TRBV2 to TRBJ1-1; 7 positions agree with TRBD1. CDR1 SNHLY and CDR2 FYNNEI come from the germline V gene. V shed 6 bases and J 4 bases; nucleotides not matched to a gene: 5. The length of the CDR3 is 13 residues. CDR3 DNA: TGTGCCAGCAGCTCAACAGGGGTCACTGAAGCTTTCTTT. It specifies CASSSTGVTEAFF.